This T cell receptor (beta chain) was recorded in a study of monozygotic twins with inflammatory bowel disease. Germline V gene data show CDR1 as WSHSY and CDR2 as SAAADI. This CDR3 is built from 12 residues. In preparing each TCR library, 3,500 to 4,500 ng of total RNA was used. TCRdb processed the 5' RACE reads again and assigns one entry to each CDR3 protein, with no DNA. Here the sample table reports around 140,000 distinct CDR3 sequences. The sequence was collected from a human donor with ulcerative colitis or Crohn's disease, or a healthy co-twin of an affected twin (not recorded which). Sequencing was done on a sample of blood. This rearrangement joins TRBV10-2 to TRBJ2-7. CDR3 residues: CASSEGSYEQYF.